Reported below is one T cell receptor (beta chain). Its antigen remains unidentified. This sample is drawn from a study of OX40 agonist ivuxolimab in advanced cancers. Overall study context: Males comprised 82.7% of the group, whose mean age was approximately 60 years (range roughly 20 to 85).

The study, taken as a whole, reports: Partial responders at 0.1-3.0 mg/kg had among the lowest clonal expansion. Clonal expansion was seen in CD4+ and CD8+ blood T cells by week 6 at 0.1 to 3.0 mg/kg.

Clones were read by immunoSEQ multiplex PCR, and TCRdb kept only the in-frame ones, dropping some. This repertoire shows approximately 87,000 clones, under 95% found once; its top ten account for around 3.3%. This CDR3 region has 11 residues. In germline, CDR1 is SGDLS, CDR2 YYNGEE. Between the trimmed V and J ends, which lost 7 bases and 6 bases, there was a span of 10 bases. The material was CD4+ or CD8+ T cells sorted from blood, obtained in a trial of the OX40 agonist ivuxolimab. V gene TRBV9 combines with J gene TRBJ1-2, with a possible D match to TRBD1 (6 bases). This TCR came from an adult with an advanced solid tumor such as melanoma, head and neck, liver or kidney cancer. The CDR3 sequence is CASAGEDGYTF. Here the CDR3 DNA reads TGTGCCAGCGCAGGGGAGGATGGCTACACCTTC.